The 32 T cell receptor beta chains in this list originate from one sample, sequenced in a study of T cell responses to AZD1222 COVID-19 vaccine (dated by TCRdb to about 2021). Library generation was performed with the immunoSEQ multiplex PCR assay. This is the immuneACCESS table as TCRdb keeps it, with only in-frame sequences that have V and J called. A part of the clones is gone; compared with another copy, unresolved V genes explain less than half, and the rest is unexplained. The sample table records over 100,000 clones; approximately 90% of these occur just once. 18% of the sample belongs to the ten largest clones. In the paper's terms, the time point label means: baseline before first vaccination. The sample was peripheral blood, taken on day 0 of AZD1222 vaccination. The receptors originated from an adult in good health.

V is TRBV5-8 and J is TRBJ1-1, with D tentatively TRBD1 (5 bases). The CDR3 runs to 12 residues. CDR1 and CDR2 (germline): SGHTS, YDEGEE. Trimming pared 3 bases from V and 8 bases from J, leaving 11 bases between. The chain's CDR3 is CASSYTGGEAFF. The CDR3 DNA reads as TGTGCCAGCAGCTACACAGGAGGGGAAGCTTTCTTT.

The rearrangement joins TRBV18 to TRBJ1-2, with D maybe TRBD1 (5 bases). The CDR3 runs to 13 residues. V lost 2 bases and J 3 bases, leaving 7 bases between the germline ends. CDR1 and CDR2 (germline): KGHSH, LQKENI. In nucleotides, the CDR3 is TGTGCCAGCTCACCAGCAGGGCACTATGGCTACACCTTC. It specifies CASSPAGHYGYTF.

The chain carries TRBV5-1 and TRBJ2-3; 7 nucleotides match TRBD2. This CDR3 has 18 amino acids. V shed 3 bases and J 2 bases; nucleotides not matched to a gene: 15. In germline, CDR1 is SGHRS, CDR2 YFSETQ. The CDR3 DNA reads as TGCGCCAGCAGCTCCCGAGGACTAGTGGGGGAGCTCACAGATACGCAGTATTTT. Protein product: CASSSRGLVGELTDTQYF.

The V call is TRBV10-3, the J call TRBJ2-1; weak D call: TRBD1 (6 bases). The CDR3 is made up of 15 amino acids. Per the germline V gene, CDR1 is ENHRY and CDR2 is SYGVKD. Trimming stripped 5 bases from V and 0 bases from J, with 11 bases between. CDR3 nucleotides: TGTGCCATCAGTAGGGACAAGAGCTCCTACAATGAGCAGTTCTTC. Protein product: CAISRDKSSYNEQFF.

The genes are TRBV28 and TRBJ1-1; a weak D match, TRBD1 (5 bases). The CDR3 totals 17 residues. Germline CDR1 and CDR2: MDHEN and SYDVKM. The V end was cut by 3 bases, the J end by 1 base, with 18 bases between. The CDR3 reads CASSLNRGPSKNTEAFF. The CDR3 DNA sequence: TGTGCCAGCAGTTTGAATAGGGGCCCTTCTAAGAACACTGAAGCTTTCTTT. The entire variable domain, with the rest obtained from reference TRBV28 and TRBJ1-1, is as follows: DVKVTQSSRYLVKRTGEKVFLECVQDMDHENMFWYRQDPGLGLRLIYFSYDVKMKEKGDIPEGYSVSREKKERFSLILESASTNQTSMYLCASSLNRGPSKNTEAFFGQGTRLTVV.

This chain's CDR3 is CASSQVGAQKAFF. Written as DNA, the CDR3 is TGTGCCAGCAGCCAAGTGGGGGCGCAAAAAGCTTTCTTT. The chain is built from TRBV6-6 and TRBJ1-1; tentatively, D is TRBD1 (6 bases). The CDR3 covers 13 residues. Trimming pared 6 bases from V and 9 bases from J, leaving 17 bases between. From germline, CDR1 is MNHNY and CDR2 SVGAGI (reference sequence).

The J gene is TRBJ2-2, the V gene TRBV6-5; either TRBD1 or TRBD2 may supply D (5 bases each). The CDR3 covers 13 residues. Trimming removed 6 bases from V and 6 bases from J, with 11 bases in between. The germline V gene encodes CDR1 MNHEY and CDR2 SVGAGI. The CDR3 here is CASSYVGAGELFF. DNA for the CDR3: TGTGCCAGCAGCTACGTGGGGGCCGGGGAGCTGTTTTTT.

This clone was seen many times. The chain carries TRBV19 and TRBJ1-5; the D gene is possibly TRBD1 (5 bases). V was cut by 5 bases and J by 3 bases, with 11 bases left in between. The CDR3 runs 14 residues. The germline V gene has CDR1 LNHDA and CDR2 SQIVND (reference sequence). Here the CDR3 DNA reads TGTGCCAGTAGTTTTGGGGGACTCAATCAGCCCCAGCATTTT. This codes for CASSFGGLNQPQHF.

The chain carries TRBV18 and TRBJ1-1, with D maybe TRBD1 (5 bases). Trimming removed 2 bases at V and 0 bases at J, with 16 bases between. Germline V gene lookup returns CDR1 KGHSH and CDR2 LQKENI. The CDR3 sequence is 17 residues long. In nucleotides, the CDR3 is TGTGCCAGCTCACCATTGGGGTCCGGGGGAGTGAACACTGAAGCTTTCTTT. It yields the protein CASSPLGSGGVNTEAFF.

The chain has TRBV7-9 and TRBJ2-1, with 7 bases lining up with TRBD2. The CDR3 consists of 12 residues. The germline CDR1 and CDR2 sequences are SEHNR and FQNEAQ (reference sequence). V gave up 7 bases and J gave up 10 bases; unmatched junction bases: 7. CDR3 sequence reads: CASTRTSDEQFF. The CDR3 DNA follows: TGTGCCAGCACCAGGACTAGTGACGAGCAGTTCTTC.

This rearrangement joins TRBV9 to TRBJ2-3; possibly TRBD2 for D (7 bases). Per the germline V gene, CDR1 is SGDLS and CDR2 is YYNGEE. This CDR3 comprises 15 residues. The germline V and J ends were trimmed by 0 bases and 4 bases, with 12 bases remaining between them. The CDR3 DNA reads TGTGCCAGCAGCGTAGGAGGGGGGGCCGCAGATACGCAGTATTTT. It translates to CASSVGGGAADTQYF. Full variable domain (remainder filled in from reference TRBV9 and TRBJ2-3): DSGVTQTPKHLITATGQRVTLRCSPRSGDLSVYWYQQSLDQGLQFLIQYYNGEERAKGNILERFSAQQFPDLHSELNLSSLELGDSALYFCASSVGGGAADTQYFGPGTRLTVL.

The chain employs TRBV6-2 or TRBV6-3 and TRBJ2-7; perhaps D is TRBD1 or TRBD2 (5 bases each). Germline-derived CDR1 and CDR2 are MNHEY and SVGEGT. The CDR3 is 15 amino acids. V gave up 6 bases and J gave up 6 bases, with 21 bases separating them. CDR3 sequence reads: CASSPSGPQASEQYF. The CDR3 region has the DNA TGTGCCAGCAGCCCGTCGGGACCGCAGGCCTCCGAGCAGTACTTC.

The rearrangement links TRBV4-1 to TRBJ2-7; D is perhaps TRBD2 (7 bases). Deletions cut 1 base from V and 4 bases from J, with 17 bases between. The germline gives CDR1 MGHRA, CDR2 YSYEKL. The CDR3 runs 16 residues. CDR3 bases: TGCGCCAGCAGCCAAGCCCTAGTGGGGGGGCTTTACGAGCAGTACTTC. It translates to CASSQALVGGLYEQYF.

The rearrangement uses TRBV24-1 and TRBJ2-2, with TRBD1 identical over 7 bases. The CDR3 is made up of 13 amino acids. The trim removed 4 bases at V and 6 bases at J, leaving 1 base unmatched. Germline lookup yields CDR1 KGHDR and CDR2 SFDVKD. CDR3 in amino acids: CATSDRGSGELFF. The CDR3 nucleotides read TGTGCCACCAGTGACAGGGGGTCCGGGGAGCTGTTTTTT.

This clone is a singleton in its sample. The V call is TRBV4-1, the J call TRBJ1-1, with 9 positions matching TRBD1. The CDR3 is 15 amino acids. The J segment lost 4 bases and the V segment lost 5 bases, leaving 8 bases of the junction unmatched. Germline V gene lookup returns CDR1 MGHRA and CDR2 YSYEKL. The CDR3 protein is CASSYNRGRGTEAFF. CDR3 in DNA: TGCGCCAGCAGCTACAACAGGGGGCGAGGCACTGAAGCTTTCTTT.

CDR3 nucleotide sequence: TGTGCCAGCAGCGTAGGGGGGACAGGGGGCTCGCGCACTGAAGCTTTCTTT. Protein sequence: CASSVGGTGGSRTEAFF. This chain uses TRBV9 with TRBJ1-1, with 12 bases identical to TRBD1. Looked up from germline, CDR1 is SGDLS and CDR2 is YYNGEE. The V gene end was trimmed by 0 bases and the J gene end by 4 bases; junction bases not matched to a gene: 7. This CDR3 is built from 17 residues.

The CDR3 DNA sequence: TGTGCCAGTAGTATCGGGACGCGGGAACATGAGCAGTTCTTC. Translating it yields CASSIGTREHEQFF. The V and J genes are TRBV19 and TRBJ2-1, with D possibly being TRBD2 (6 bases). The germline gives CDR1 LNHDA, CDR2 SQIVND (reference sequence). The CDR3 runs 14 residues. V shed 3 bases and J shed 8 bases, with 14 bases lying between them.

The chain joins TRBV27 to TRBJ1-5; D not resolved. The CDR3 is made up of 13 amino acids. Germline lookup yields CDR1 MNHEY and CDR2 SMNVEV (reference sequence). V was clipped by 6 bases and J by 0 bases, with 6 bases between them. CDR3 residues: CASRPYSNQPQHF. DNA of the CDR3: TGTGCCAGCAGACCCTATAGCAATCAGCCCCAGCATTTT.

The rearrangement links TRBV15 to TRBJ1-1; no firm D call. The V end lost 4 bases, the J end lost 4 bases, and 7 bases lay between the germline ends. Germline assignment: CDR1 LNHNV and CDR2 YYDKDF (reference sequence). This CDR3 has 12 amino acids. The CDR3 coding sequence is TGTGCCACCAGCACTGGTAGCACTGAAGCTTTCTTT. Translated, it gives CATSTGSTEAFF.

This clone was found once. The chain has TRBV6-5 and TRBJ2-5; TRBD1 matches at 10 bases. This CDR3 contains 15 residues. CDR1 is MNHEY and CDR2 is SVGAGI in the germline V gene. Germline trimming cut 5 bases from V and 0 bases from J; bases unmatched to any gene: 3. This chain's CDR3 is CASSRQGAYQETQYF. The CDR3 DNA reads TGTGCCAGCAGTAGACAGGGGGCCTACCAAGAGACCCAGTACTTC.

The chain employs TRBV30 and TRBJ1-2, with 9 positions matching TRBD1. CDR3 length: 14 amino acids. The trim removed 1 base at V and 4 bases at J, leaving 4 bases unmatched. The germline CDR1 and CDR2 sequences are GTSNPN and SVGIG (reference sequence). CDR3 amino acids: CAWSAGQGGYGYTF. In DNA form, the CDR3 reads TGTGCCTGGAGTGCGGGACAGGGAGGCTATGGCTACACCTTC.

The chain has TRBV13 and TRBJ2-3; no definite D call. The length of the CDR3 is 15 residues. V lost 4 bases, J lost 1 base, and 12 bases lay in between. Germline values: CDR1 PRHDT, CDR2 FYEKMQ (reference sequence). The DNA for the CDR3 is TGTGCCAGCAGCTATTATGTTGTCGGCACAGATACGCAGTATTTT. Amino acid sequence: CASSYYVVGTDTQYF.

The V call is TRBV19, the J call TRBJ1-5, with 7 bases matching TRBD1. V lost 4 bases and J lost 2; bases outside the gene matches: 11. This CDR3 spans 17 amino acids. Germline V lookup: CDR1 LNHDA, CDR2 SQIVND (reference sequence). The CDR3 DNA sequence: TGTGCCAGTAGTAGCGGGCCGGACAGGAGGGGCAATCAGCCCCAGCATTTT. It specifies CASSSGPDRRGNQPQHF.

The gene calls are TRBV9 and TRBJ1-4; TRBD1 is a possible D gene (5 bases). The germline CDR1 and CDR2 sequences are SGDLS and YYNGEE. This CDR3 is 15 amino acids long. V gave up 0 bases and J gave up 3 bases, with 9 bases separating them. CDR3 loop: CASSVGAGPNEKLFF. As DNA, the CDR3 is TGTGCCAGCAGCGTAGGCGCAGGGCCTAATGAAAAACTGTTTTTT.

This chain uses TRBV6-4 with TRBJ2-1; 9 nucleotides agree with TRBD1. There are 15 residues in the CDR3. Germline loops: CDR1 MRHNA, CDR2 SNTAGT. V shed 3 bases and J 2 bases; nucleotides not matched to a gene: 2. In DNA form, the CDR3 reads TGTGCCAGCAGTGAAGGGACAGGGACCTACAATGAGCAGTTCTTC. Translated, it gives CASSEGTGTYNEQFF.

J is TRBJ2-7 and V is TRBV19; the match to TRBD1 covers 8 bases. The germline gives CDR1 LNHDA, CDR2 SQIVND (reference sequence). This CDR3 contains 15 residues. Trimming at V came to 7 bases and at J to 0 bases, leaving 8 bases not matched to a gene. As DNA, the CDR3 is TGTGCCAGTAACACAAGGACAGGGTCCTCCTACGAGCAGTACTTC. It translates to CASNTRTGSSYEQYF.

This chain links TRBV6-1 with TRBJ2-7; 9 nucleotides agree with TRBD1. After removal of 1 base from V and 4 bases from J, the junction contained 14 bases not matched to a gene. Germline V gene lookup returns CDR1 MNHNS and CDR2 SASEGT. This CDR3 is 18 amino acids long. This chain's CDR3 is CASSEGSFGTGPGYEQYF. In nucleotides, the CDR3 is TGTGCCAGCAGTGAAGGGTCTTTTGGGACAGGGCCTGGGTACGAGCAGTACTTC.

This chain joins TRBV6-5 and TRBJ1-4; D is uncertain. There are 12 residues in the CDR3. CDR1 is MNHEY, CDR2 SVGAGI, per germline. Trimming took off 6 bases at V and 8 bases at J, with 10 bases between the two ends. The CDR3 is CASREGPEKLFF. CDR3 DNA: TGTGCCAGCAGGGAGGGTCCGGAAAAACTGTTTTTT.

V gene TRBV14 combines with J gene TRBJ1-4; D is uncertain. This CDR3 has 13 amino acids. V was trimmed by 4 bases and J by 7 bases, leaving 10 bases between them. CDR1 SGHDN and CDR2 FVKESK come from the germline V gene. CDR3 sequence: CASSPGRIEKLFF. The CDR3 DNA sequence: TGTGCCAGCAGCCCTGGGCGGATTGAAAAACTGTTTTTT. Drawing the rest from reference TRBV14 and TRBJ1-4, the complete variable domain is EAGVTQFPSHSVIEKGQTVTLRCDPISGHDNLYWYRRVMGKEIKFLLHFVKESKQDESGMPNNRFLAERTGGTYSTLKVQPAELEDSGVYFCASSPGRIEKLFFGSGTQLSVL.

This clone was recorded a few times. This rearrangement joins TRBV6-5 to TRBJ1-3; 8 nucleotides line up with TRBD1. Germline assignment: CDR1 MNHEY and CDR2 SVGAGI. CDR3 size: 15 residues. The V and J ends lost 2 bases and 7 bases, in that order; junction bases with no gene match: 7. The DNA of the CDR3 is TGTGCCAGCAGTTACAACGGACAGGGAGTGAACACCATATATTTT. Amino acids: CASSYNGQGVNTIYF.

This sequence joins TRBV6-5 and TRBJ2-5; 7 bases line up with TRBD2. The CDR3 covers 14 residues. Germline CDR1 reads MNHEY; CDR2 reads SVGAGI. V trimming: 8 bases; J trimming: 5 bases; junction bases outside the gene matches: 11. CDR3 coding DNA: TGTGCCAGCGGTTTGGGGGGGAGTGGGGAGACCCAGTACTTC. Protein sequence: CASGLGGSGETQYF.

The CDR3 bases are TGTGCCAGCACCACCGGGACAGATTCTAACTATGGCTACACCTTC. This codes for CASTTGTDSNYGYTF. J is TRBJ1-2 and V is TRBV2, with 7 bases fitting TRBD1. Germline CDR1 and CDR2: SNHLY and FYNNEI. Trimming removed 7 bases from V and 0 bases from J; junction bases left unmatched: 8. CDR3 length: 15 residues.